The subject of this entry is one TCR beta chain. The antigen is unknown. Some clones are missing from TCRdb's copy, which holds only in-frame ones; the method was immunoSEQ multiplex PCR. Among about 190,000 clones listed, 94% were seen once. The junction had 7 bases not matched to a gene; V was cut back by 3 bases and J by 7 bases. Germline lookup yields CDR1 KGHDR and CDR2 SFDVKD. The CDR3 has 16 amino acids. These data belong to a study of T cell responses to AZD1222 COVID-19 vaccine. Whole-study context: Recipients boosted at about 4 weeks or about 12 weeks are pooled. Findings and limits, study-wide: Donors were mostly white British, more females; clonal diversity possibly underestimated. With dominance at 160-218 and 743-854, vaccine-associated CD4 TCRs spanned spike.

This sequence joins TRBV24-1 and TRBJ2-7, with 14 bases fitting TRBD2. The source is an adult in good health. The sample in question was peripheral blood, obtained on day 0 of AZD1222 vaccination. This CDR3 is CATSDGGLAGVREQYF. The DNA for the CDR3 is TGTGCCACCAGTGATGGGGGACTAGCGGGAGTTCGGGAGCAGTACTTC.